This is a list of T cell receptor beta chains from one sample in a study of T cells in Graves' hyperthyroidism and ophthalmopathy. TCRdb analysed the multiplex PCR reads with MiXCR anew, one entry per CDR3 protein. Here the sample spans under 250,000 distinct CDR3 sequences, about 24% being singletons. The specimen sequenced was blood. These receptors were collected from a woman aged 40-49 years with Graves' ophthalmopathy. Both conserved end residues are part of each CDR3. A D gene is named only where the DNA matches it firmly. Rows give clone size only sometimes, using once, few, many, or a class for an expanded clone.

J	D	size	V	DNA	CDR3
TRBJ2-7	TRBD1	many	TRBV30	TGTGCCTGGACCACGGACAGGGGAAACTCCTACGAGCAGTACTTC	CAWTTDRGNSYEQYF
TRBJ2-7	-	many	TRBV4-1	TGCGCCAGCAGCCAATGGGATTTCTACGAGCAGTACTTC	CASSQWDFYEQYF
TRBJ2-7	-	many	TRBV6-1	TGTGCCAGCAGTGACAGGGGACCCTACGAGCAGTACTTC	CASSDRGPYEQYF
TRBJ2-3	-	many	TRBV19	TGTGCCAGTAGTTCCTCACTTGGTTATACGCAGTATTTT	CASSSSLGYTQYF
TRBJ2-7	-	-	TRBV18	TGTGCCAGCTCACAGAGGACCTCGAGCTCCTACGAGCAGTACTTC	CASSQRTSSSYEQYF
TRBJ2-7	-	many	TRBV27	TGTGCCAGCACCCTCTCCTACGAGCAGTACTTC	CASTLSYEQYF
TRBJ2-7	-	-	TRBV28	TGTGCCAGCAGTTTAACCCCACTTCTCAGACTTAGGGGCTCCTACGAGCAGTACTTC	CASSLTPLLRLRGSYEQYF
TRBJ2-7	TRBD2	-	TRBV14	TGTGCCAGCAGCCAAGAGCGGGAGAGAGGCGAGCAGTACTTC	CASSQERERGEQYF
TRBJ1-2	-	-	TRBV30	TGTGCCTGGAGTAGGACAGAAGATGGCTACACCTTC	CAWSRTEDGYTF
TRBJ1-1	-	many	TRBV3-1	TGTGCCAGCAGCCAAGATATACGGTACCTCACTGAAGCTTTCTTT	CASSQDIRYLTEAFF
TRBJ2-5	TRBD2	many	TRBV19	TGTGCCAGTAGGAACCTCCTAGCGGGAGATGTGGAGACCCAGTACTTC	CASRNLLAGDVETQYF
TRBJ2-2	-	many	TRBV24-1	TGTGCCACCAGTGATTTGGAGACGGAGAACACCGGGGAGCTGTTTTTT	CATSDLETENTGELFF
TRBJ2-7	TRBD1	-	TRBV7-9	TGTGCCAGCAGCTTATACGGGACAGCCTCCTACGAGCAGTACTTC	CASSLYGTASYEQYF
TRBJ2-7	-	many	TRBV28	TGTGCCAGCAGCTGGGGCATGGAAAACGAGCAGTACTTC	CASSWGMENEQYF
TRBJ2-7	-	many	TRBV27	TGTGCCAGCAGTTTACTTCGGGCAGGGACCCGCTACGAGCAGTACTTC	CASSLLRAGTRYEQYF
TRBJ2-7	-	many	TRBV2	TGTGCCAGCAGTGGGGAGAGGGAAAAAGACGAGCAGTACTTC	CASSGEREKDEQYF
TRBJ2-7	TRBD2	many	TRBV25-1	TGTGCCAGCAGTCAAGGGACTAGCGGTTCCTCCTACGAGCAGTACTTC	CASSQGTSGSSYEQYF
TRBJ1-1	-	-	TRBV6-2/TRBV6-3	TGTGCCAGCAGTTACTCGATAAGCAGGGCTGAAGCTTTCTTT	CASSYSISRAEAFF
TRBJ2-7	-	many	TRBV12-3/TRBV12-4	TGTGCCAGCAGACCTGGTCCCACCTCCTACGAGCAGTACTTC	CASRPGPTSYEQYF
TRBJ2-7	-	few	TRBV12-3/TRBV12-4	TGTGCCAGCAGTTTAAAGGGCCTAGCCGAGCAGTACTTC	CASSLKGLAEQYF
TRBJ2-7	-	many	TRBV28	TGTGCCAGCAGCCCGATAGGGGGGACTATTCTGAACTACGAGCAGTACTTC	CASSPIGGTILNYEQYF
TRBJ2-5	-	-	TRBV12-5	TGTGCTAGTGGTTTTGGTTCTGAGACCCAGTACTTC	CASGFGSETQYF
TRBJ2-2	TRBD2	many	TRBV5-1	TGCGCCAGCAGCCCTAGCGTACTAGCGGCACAAGGCACTACCGGGGAGCTGTTTTTT	CASSPSVLAAQGTTGELFF
TRBJ1-1	-	many	TRBV6-1	TGTGCCAGCAGTGTTTCCAGGGTGGGCACTGAAGCTTTCTTT	CASSVSRVGTEAFF
TRBJ1-2	-	-	TRBV28	TGTGCCAGCAGTTTATCGGGGCGGGGCTACACCTTC	CASSLSGRGYTF
TRBJ1-2	TRBD1	many	TRBV20-1	TGCAGTGCTAGTCCGACAGGGGGCGGCTACACCTTC	CSASPTGGGYTF
TRBJ2-7	-	-	TRBV20-1	TGCAGTGCTAGGGGGGACTTGGGACGTACCCACTACGAGCAGTACTTC	CSARGDLGRTHYEQYF
TRBJ2-7	TRBD2	many	TRBV9	TGTGCCAGCAGCGTCTATGCTAGCGGGAGCTACGAGCAGTACTTC	CASSVYASGSYEQYF
TRBJ1-2	-	few	TRBV3-1	TGTGCCAGCAGCCAAGATCAGAGGTTGAGGGGGGCGTCCTTTAACTATGGCTACACCTTC	CASSQDQRLRGASFNYGYTF